This T cell receptor beta chain comes out of a study of T cell responses to AZD1222 COVID-19 vaccine. As to this clone: Its cognate antigen is unknown.

Clones were sequenced by immunoSEQ multiplex PCR, and TCRdb holds only the in-frame ones, with some missing. The table shows roughly 130,000 clones, with around 94% occurring only once. Points from the study as a whole: There were mostly white British donors and more females than males, and clonal diversity was possibly underestimated.

This CDR3 has 15 residues. Germline assignment: CDR1 MNHEY and CDR2 SVGEGT. Between the trimmed V and J ends, which lost 2 bases and 3 bases, there was a span of 14 bases. The J gene is TRBJ2-7, the V gene TRBV6-2 or TRBV6-3; D possibly corresponds to TRBD2 (5 bases). Sequencing was performed on peripheral blood, taken on day 0 of AZD1222 vaccination. This clonotype was sampled from an adult in good health. The DNA for the CDR3 is TGTGCCAGCAGTTACAGAGGAGAAGCGGTCTACGAGCAGTACTTC. Its protein is CASSYRGEAVYEQYF.